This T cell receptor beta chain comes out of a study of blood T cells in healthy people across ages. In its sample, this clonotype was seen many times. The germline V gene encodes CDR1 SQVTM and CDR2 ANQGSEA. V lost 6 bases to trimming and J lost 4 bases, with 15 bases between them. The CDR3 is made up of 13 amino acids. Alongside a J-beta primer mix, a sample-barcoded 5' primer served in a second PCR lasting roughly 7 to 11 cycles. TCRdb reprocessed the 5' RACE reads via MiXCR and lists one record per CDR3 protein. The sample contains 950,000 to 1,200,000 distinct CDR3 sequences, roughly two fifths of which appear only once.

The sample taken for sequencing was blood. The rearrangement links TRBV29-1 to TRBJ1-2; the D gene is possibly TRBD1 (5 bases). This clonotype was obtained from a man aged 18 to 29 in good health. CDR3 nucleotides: TGCAGCGTGCCCACGGGGCGCGGCTATGGCTACACCTTC. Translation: CSVPTGRGYGYTF. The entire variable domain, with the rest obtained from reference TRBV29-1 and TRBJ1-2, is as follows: SAVISQKPSRDICQRGTSLTIQCQVDSQVTMMFWYRQQPGQSLTLIATANQGSEATYESGFVIDKFPISRPNLTFSTLTVSNMSPEDSSIYLCSVPTGRGYGYTFGSGTRLTVV.